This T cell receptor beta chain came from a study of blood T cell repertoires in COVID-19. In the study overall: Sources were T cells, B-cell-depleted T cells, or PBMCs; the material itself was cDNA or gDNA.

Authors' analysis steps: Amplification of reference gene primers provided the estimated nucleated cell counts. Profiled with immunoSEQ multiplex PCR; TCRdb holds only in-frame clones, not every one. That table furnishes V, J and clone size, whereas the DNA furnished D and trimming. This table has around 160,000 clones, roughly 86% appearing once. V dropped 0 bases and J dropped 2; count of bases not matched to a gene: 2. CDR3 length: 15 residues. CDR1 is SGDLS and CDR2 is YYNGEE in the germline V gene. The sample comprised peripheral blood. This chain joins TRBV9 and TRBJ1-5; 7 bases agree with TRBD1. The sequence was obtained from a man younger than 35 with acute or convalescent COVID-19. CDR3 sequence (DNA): TGTGCCAGCAGCGTAGGCCAGGGGGGCAATCAGCCCCAGCATTTT. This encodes CASSVGQGGNQPQHF.